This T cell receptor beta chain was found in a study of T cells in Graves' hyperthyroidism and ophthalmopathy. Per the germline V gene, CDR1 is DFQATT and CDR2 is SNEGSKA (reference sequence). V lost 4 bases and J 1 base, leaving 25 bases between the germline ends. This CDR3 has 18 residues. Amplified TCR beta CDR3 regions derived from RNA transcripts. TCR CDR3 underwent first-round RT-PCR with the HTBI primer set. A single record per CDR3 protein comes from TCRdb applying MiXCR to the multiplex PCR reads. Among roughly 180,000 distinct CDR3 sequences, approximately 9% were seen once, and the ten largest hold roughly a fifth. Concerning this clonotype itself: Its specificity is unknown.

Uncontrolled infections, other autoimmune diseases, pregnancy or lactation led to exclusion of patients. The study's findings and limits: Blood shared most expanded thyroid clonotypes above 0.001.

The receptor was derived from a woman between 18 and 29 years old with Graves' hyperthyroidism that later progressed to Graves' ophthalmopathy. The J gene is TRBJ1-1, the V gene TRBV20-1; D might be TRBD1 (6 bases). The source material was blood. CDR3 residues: CSANGAYRARGSNTEAFF. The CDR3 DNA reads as TGCAGTGCTAATGGAGCCTACCGGGCCAGGGGTTCGAACACTGAAGCTTTCTTT.